The 23 T cell receptor beta chains listed next were all sequenced from one sample in a study of cytomegalovirus exposure and HLA in healthy donors. PCR involved 60 Vbeta and 13 Jbeta primers. Profiled with immunoSEQ multiplex PCR; TCRdb holds only in-frame clones, not every one. The sample includes about 180,000 clones, around four fifths of them seen just once. Sequenced sample: PBMCs. These receptor sequences come from a man aged 18 to 35 in good health and CMV-seronegative.

This clone was recorded only once. The chain combines TRBV28 with TRBJ2-5; the match to TRBD1 covers 10 bases. This CDR3 spans 15 amino acids. V gave up 5 bases and J gave up 5 bases; unmatched junction bases: 8. The V gene's germline CDR1 is MDHEN and CDR2 SYDVKM. The CDR3 protein is CASSPRTGGIETQYF. CDR3 DNA sequence: TGTGCCAGCAGTCCCAGGACAGGGGGAATCGAGACCCAGTACTTC. Supplemented by reference TRBV28 and TRBJ2-5, the full variable domain reads DVKVTQSSRYLVKRTGEKVFLECVQDMDHENMFWYRQDPGLGLRLIYFSYDVKMKEKGDIPEGYSVSREKKERFSLILESASTNQTSMYLCASSPRTGGIETQYFGPGTRLLVL.

CDR3 DNA: TGCGCCAGCAGCCGTATAGCCGGGATGGGTGGCGGAGGGAGCTCCTACGAGCAGTACTTC. Encoded protein: CASSRIAGMGGGGSSYEQYF. The chain couples TRBV5-1 to TRBJ2-7, with TRBD2 as a possible D gene (6 bases). Trimming took 4 bases from V and 0 from J, leaving 29 bases between them. The CDR3 covers 20 residues. From germline, CDR1 is SGHRS and CDR2 YFSETQ.

The rearrangement links TRBV18 to TRBJ2-7; TRBD2 matches at 8 bases. CDR3 length: 14 amino acids. V shed 3 bases and J 2 bases; nucleotides not matched to a gene: 3. Germline assignment: CDR1 KGHSH and CDR2 LQKENI. CDR3 sequence: CASSPPGGAYEQYF. The DNA for the CDR3 is TGTGCCAGCTCACCGCCGGGGGGGGCCTACGAGCAGTACTTC.

The chain is built from TRBV2 and TRBJ2-5; 8 bases align to TRBD1. The CDR3 length is 13 residues. Germline V CDR1 and CDR2: SNHLY, FYNNEI. V lost 5 bases and J lost 4; bases outside the gene matches: 3. The CDR3 loop is CASSTGGGETQYF. The CDR3 coding sequence is TGTGCCAGCAGTACAGGGGGTGGAGAGACCCAGTACTTC.

This clone showed up just a few times. The chain combines TRBV5-1 with TRBJ2-1, with 9 bases lining up with TRBD2. V shed 5 bases and J 1 base; nucleotides not matched to a gene: 10. This CDR3 is 17 amino acids long. The V gene's germline CDR1 is SGHRS and CDR2 YFSETQ. CDR3 region: CASRDGGGAGSYNEQFF. CDR3 bases: TGCGCCAGCAGAGACGGCGGGGGGGCCGGGTCCTACAATGAGCAGTTCTTC.

The rearrangement uses TRBV19 and TRBJ2-2; possible D gene TRBD1, 6 bases. V dropped 7 bases and J dropped 4 bases, with 16 bases sitting between them. The CDR3 length is 15 residues. CDR1 is LNHDA and CDR2 is SQIVND in the germline V gene (reference sequence). CDR3 residues: CASKLQGSVTGELFF. The CDR3 nucleotides read TGTGCCAGTAAATTACAGGGAAGTGTCACCGGGGAGCTGTTTTTT.

The CDR3 DNA reads TGTGCCAGCAGTTTGACGGAGGACACTGAAGCTTTCTTT. Amino acid sequence: CASSLTEDTEAFF. This sequence joins TRBV28 and TRBJ1-1; D call uncertain. The CDR3 has 13 amino acids. CDR1 and CDR2 from the germline V gene are MDHEN and SYDVKM. V was trimmed by 3 bases and J by 3 bases, leaving 8 bases between them. Based on the CDR3 plus reference TRBV28 and TRBJ1-1, the full variable domain is DVKVTQSSRYLVKRTGEKVFLECVQDMDHENMFWYRQDPGLGLRLIYFSYDVKMKEKGDIPEGYSVSREKKERFSLILESASTNQTSMYLCASSLTEDTEAFFGQGTRLTVV.

V is TRBV18 and J is TRBJ2-1; 11 nucleotides line up with TRBD2. Germline CDR1 reads KGHSH; CDR2 reads LQKENI. Losses at the gene ends were 3 bases for V and 8 bases for J; bases not matched to a gene: 9. CDR3 size: 16 residues. As DNA, the CDR3 is TGTGCCAGCTCACCGACTAGCGGGGTGTTCTGGGATGAGCAGTTCTTC. Translated, it gives CASSPTSGVFWDEQFF.

The rearrangement links TRBV5-8 to TRBJ2-7; 8 bases are a match to TRBD1. Trimming took 0 bases from V and 2 from J; bases not matched to a gene: 7. CDR3 length: 16 residues. Germline-derived CDR1 and CDR2 are SGHTS and YDEGEE. CDR3 nucleotide sequence: TGTGCCAGCAGCTTGGCCGGCACAGGGGGAACCTACGAGCAGTACTTC. Its translation is CASSLAGTGGTYEQYF.

The V gene is TRBV6-1, the J gene TRBJ1-1; the D is unclear. The V and J ends lost 6 bases and 6 bases respectively, with 17 bases between them. This CDR3 comprises 14 residues. Germline CDR1 and CDR2: MNHNS and SASEGT. As DNA, the CDR3 is TGTGCCAGCAGCCTCGACGGGTTTGGCTCTGAAGCTTTCTTT. Translated: CASSLDGFGSEAFF.

In this sample, this clone turned up a few times. The genes are TRBV18 and TRBJ2-2, with a tentative D call TRBD1 (6 bases). The CDR3 runs to 16 residues. Germline CDR1 KGHSH, CDR2 LQKENI. Between the trimmed V and J ends, which lost 3 bases and 1 base, there was a span of 12 bases. Here the CDR3 reads CASSPLGHKNTGELFF. The CDR3 DNA sequence: TGTGCCAGCTCACCTCTGGGACATAAGAACACCGGGGAGCTGTTTTTT.

The chain employs TRBV7-6 and TRBJ2-1; D not certain. Trimming took 5 bases from V and 2 from J, leaving 7 bases between them. The germline CDR1 and CDR2 sequences are SGHVS and FNYEAQ. This CDR3 has 13 residues. CDR3: CASSADTYNEQFF. The CDR3 nucleotides read TGTGCCAGCAGCGCTGACACCTACAATGAGCAGTTCTTC.

This chain uses TRBV9 with TRBJ1-2; 9 nucleotides align to TRBD1. The CDR3 covers 16 residues. Germline CDR1 is SGDLS and CDR2 is YYNGEE. V shed 4 bases and J 8 bases; nucleotides not matched to a gene: 15. CDR3 bases: TGTGCCAGCAGCCCAGGGACAGGGAGCATCTCGGGGGGCTACACCTTC. It yields the protein CASSPGTGSISGGYTF. The whole variable domain, filled in from reference TRBV9 and TRBJ1-2, reads DSGVTQTPKHLITATGQRVTLRCSPRSGDLSVYWYQQSLDQGLQFLIQYYNGEERAKGNILERFSAQQFPDLHSELNLSSLELGDSALYFCASSPGTGSISGGYTFGSGTRLTVV.

This clone was observed a handful of times. The CDR3 sequence is CASSGTGPSGNTIYF. DNA for the CDR3: TGTGCCAGCAGCGGGACAGGGCCCTCTGGAAACACCATATATTTT. The chain employs TRBV2 and TRBJ1-3; 9 bases line up with TRBD1. This CDR3 region has 15 residues. Germline V CDR1 and CDR2: SNHLY, FYNNEI. Losses at the gene ends were 6 bases for V and 0 bases for J; bases not matched to a gene: 3.

This clone was counted only a few times. The V gene is TRBV6-5, the J gene TRBJ2-7; 7 positions match TRBD1. The ends lost 6 bases at V and 2 bases at J; junction bases unmatched: 7. The CDR3 runs 14 residues. Germline-derived CDR1 and CDR2 are MNHEY and SVGAGI. The CDR3 loop is CASSGDSLTYEQYF. The CDR3 nucleotides read TGTGCCAGCAGCGGGGACAGCCTTACCTACGAGCAGTACTTC.

On this clone: One junction end disagrees with the germline gene, perhaps due to a read error. The V and J genes are TRBV7-7 and TRBJ2-5; D perhaps matches TRBD2 (6 bases). This CDR3 has 15 residues. Germline V gene data show CDR1 as SSHAT and CDR2 as FNYEAQ (reference sequence). In DNA form, the CDR3 reads TGTGCTAGCAGCCCGACTAGTATCCGGTCAGAGACCCAGTACTTC. As protein: CASSPTSIRSETQYF.

The chain is built from TRBV7-8 and TRBJ2-7, with D possibly matching TRBD1 (6 bases). CDR1 SGHVS and CDR2 FQNEAQ come from the germline V gene. Trimming took off 4 bases at V and 6 bases at J, with 22 bases between the two ends. The CDR3 sequence is 16 residues long. The CDR3 reads CASSSYVGQSLVEQYF. CDR3 in DNA: TGTGCCAGCAGCTCCTATGTGGGACAATCCCTTGTCGAGCAGTACTTC.

Only a few counts were recorded for this clone. The V and J genes are TRBV6-6 and TRBJ1-1, with 7 nucleotides matching TRBD1. The V and J ends lost 6 bases and 2 bases, in that order; junction bases with no gene match: 3. The CDR3 is 13 amino acids. CDR1 and CDR2 from the germline V gene are MNHNY and SVGAGI (reference sequence). CDR3 bases: TGTGCCAGCAGGTCAGGGGGAAACACTGAAGCTTTCTTT. It translates to CASRSGGNTEAFF.

The rearrangement links TRBV5-8 to TRBJ2-3; TRBD2 agrees at 12 bases. The CDR3 totals 17 residues. V shed 4 bases and J 8 bases; nucleotides not matched to a gene: 14. CDR1 is SGHTS and CDR2 is YDEGEE in the germline V gene. In DNA, the CDR3 is TGTGCCAGCAGCGTAGTAATTCTAGCGGGAGGGCCCGGTACGCAGTATTTT. Translation gives CASSVVILAGGPGTQYF.

The J gene is TRBJ2-2, the V gene TRBV27, with 12 bases fitting TRBD1. This CDR3 has 17 residues. Germline V gene data show CDR1 as MNHEY and CDR2 as SMNVEV (reference sequence). Germline trimming cut 2 bases from V and 5 bases from J; bases unmatched to any gene: 6. CDR3 protein: CASSLLGTGGRTGELFF. CDR3 DNA: TGTGCCAGCAGTTTACTTGGGACAGGGGGCCGTACCGGGGAGCTGTTTTTT.

V and J are TRBV7-9 and TRBJ2-7; D is possibly TRBD1 (6 bases). CDR1 and CDR2 (germline): SEHNR, FQNEAQ (reference sequence). Deletions cut 1 base from V and 3 bases from J, with 10 bases between. The CDR3 extends over 14 amino acids. CDR3 sequence reads: CASSLEGVSYEQYF. CDR3 in DNA: TGTGCCAGCAGCTTAGAGGGGGTTAGCTACGAGCAGTACTTC.

A single count supports this clone. The chain recombines TRBV13 with TRBJ2-5, with 8 positions matching TRBD2. V lost 0 bases, J lost 1 base, and 10 bases stayed unmatched. Germline lookup yields CDR1 PRHDT and CDR2 FYEKMQ (reference sequence). The CDR3 covers 18 residues. CDR3 region: CASSLGPLAGRGQETQYF. The CDR3, as DNA: TGTGCCAGCAGCTTAGGCCCCTTAGCGGGGAGGGGCCAAGAGACCCAGTACTTC.

The chain uses TRBV7-6 and TRBJ2-7, with 9 bases lining up with TRBD2. Germline-derived CDR1 and CDR2 are SGHVS and FNYEAQ. This CDR3 has 14 residues. J lost 4 bases, V lost 2 bases, and 3 bases had no gene match. CDR3 sequence: CASSLRLAGYEQYF. CDR3 DNA sequence: TGTGCCAGCAGCTTAAGGCTAGCGGGATACGAGCAGTACTTC.